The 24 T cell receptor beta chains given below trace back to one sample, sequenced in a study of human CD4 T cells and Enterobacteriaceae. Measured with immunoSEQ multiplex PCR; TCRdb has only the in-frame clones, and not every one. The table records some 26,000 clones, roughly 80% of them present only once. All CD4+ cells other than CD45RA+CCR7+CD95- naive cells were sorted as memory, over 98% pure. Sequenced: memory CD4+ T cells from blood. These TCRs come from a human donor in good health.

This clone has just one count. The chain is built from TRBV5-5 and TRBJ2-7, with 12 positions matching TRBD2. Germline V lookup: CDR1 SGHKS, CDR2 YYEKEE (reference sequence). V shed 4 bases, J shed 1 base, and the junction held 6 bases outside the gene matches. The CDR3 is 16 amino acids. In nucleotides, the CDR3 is TGTGCCAGCAGCGCTACTAGCGGGAGGTCGTCCTACGAGCAGTACTTC. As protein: CASSATSGRSSYEQYF.

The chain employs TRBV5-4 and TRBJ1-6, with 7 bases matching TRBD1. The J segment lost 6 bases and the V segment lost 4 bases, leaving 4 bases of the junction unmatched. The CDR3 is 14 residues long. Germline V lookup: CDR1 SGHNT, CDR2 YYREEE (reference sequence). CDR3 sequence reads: CASSTGQFNSPLHF. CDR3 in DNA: TGTGCCAGCAGCACGGGACAGTTTAATTCACCCCTCCACTTT.

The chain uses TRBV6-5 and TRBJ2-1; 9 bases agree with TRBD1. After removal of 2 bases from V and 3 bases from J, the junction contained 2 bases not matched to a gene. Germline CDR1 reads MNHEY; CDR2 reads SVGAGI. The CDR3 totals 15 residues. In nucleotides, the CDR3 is TGTGCCAGCAGTTACAGGGACAGGGTCTACAATGAGCAGTTCTTC. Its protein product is CASSYRDRVYNEQFF.

The CDR3 coding sequence is TGCGCCAGCAGCTGGGGAGTTTCTGGGGCCAACGTCCTGACTTTC. It codes for CASSWGVSGANVLTF. The chain is built from TRBV5-1 and TRBJ2-6; tentatively, D is TRBD2 (5 bases). Germline-derived CDR1 and CDR2 are SGHRS and YFSETQ. This CDR3 is 15 amino acids long. Trimming took 3 bases from V and 1 from J, leaving 8 bases between them. The full variable domain, completed using reference TRBV5-1 and TRBJ2-6, is KAGVTQTPRYLIKTRGQQVTLSCSPISGHRSVSWYQQTPGQGLQFLFEYFSETQRNKGNFPGRFSGRQFSNSRSEMNVSTLELGDSALYLCASSWGVSGANVLTFGAGSRLTVL.

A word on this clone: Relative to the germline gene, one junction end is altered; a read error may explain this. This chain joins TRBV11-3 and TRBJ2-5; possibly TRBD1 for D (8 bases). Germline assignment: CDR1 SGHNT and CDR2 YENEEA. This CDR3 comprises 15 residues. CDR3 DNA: TGTGCCAGCAGCTTAGGGGGGGGACAGGACTCGGTCTGTCACTTC. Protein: CASSLGGGQDSVCHF.

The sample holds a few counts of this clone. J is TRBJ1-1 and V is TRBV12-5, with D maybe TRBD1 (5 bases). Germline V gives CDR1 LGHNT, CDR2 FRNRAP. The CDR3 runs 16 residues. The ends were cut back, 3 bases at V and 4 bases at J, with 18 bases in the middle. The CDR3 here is CASGLRPGGWSTEAFF. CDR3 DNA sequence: TGTGCTAGTGGTTTACGACCCGGGGGTTGGAGCACTGAAGCTTTCTTT.

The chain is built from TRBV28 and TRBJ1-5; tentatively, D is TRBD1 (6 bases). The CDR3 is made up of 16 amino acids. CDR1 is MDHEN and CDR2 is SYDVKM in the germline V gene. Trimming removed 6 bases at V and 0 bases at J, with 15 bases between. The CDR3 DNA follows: TGTGCCAGCAGCCCGCCTGGACAGTTTAGCAATCAGCCCCAGCATTTT. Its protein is CASSPPGQFSNQPQHF.

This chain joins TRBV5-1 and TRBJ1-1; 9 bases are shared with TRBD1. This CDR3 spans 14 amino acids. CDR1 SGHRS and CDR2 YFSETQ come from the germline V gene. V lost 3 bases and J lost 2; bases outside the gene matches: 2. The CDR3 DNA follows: TGCGCCAGCAGCTCGGGACAGGGAAACACTGAAGCTTTCTTT. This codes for CASSSGQGNTEAFF.

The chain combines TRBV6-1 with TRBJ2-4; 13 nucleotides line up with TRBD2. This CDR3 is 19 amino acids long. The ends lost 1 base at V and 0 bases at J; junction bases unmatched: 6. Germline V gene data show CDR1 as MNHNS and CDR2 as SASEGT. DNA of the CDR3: TGTGCCAGCAGTGAAGGGGGGGGACTAGCGGGGCGAGCCAAAAACATTCAGTACTTC. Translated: CASSEGGGLAGRAKNIQYF.

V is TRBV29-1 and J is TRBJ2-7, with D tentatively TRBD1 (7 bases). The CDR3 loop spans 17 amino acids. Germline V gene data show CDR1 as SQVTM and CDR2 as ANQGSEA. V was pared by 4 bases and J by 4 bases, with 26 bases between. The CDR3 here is CSVAGDSSITAGYEQYF. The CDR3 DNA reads TGCAGCGTTGCGGGGGACAGCTCCATTACGGCGGGGTACGAGCAGTACTTC.

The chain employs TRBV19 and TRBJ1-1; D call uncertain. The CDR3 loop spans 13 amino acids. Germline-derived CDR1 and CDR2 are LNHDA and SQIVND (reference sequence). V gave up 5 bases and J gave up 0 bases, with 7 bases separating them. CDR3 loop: CASSPYMNTEAFF. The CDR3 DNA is TGTGCCAGTAGTCCTTACATGAACACTGAAGCTTTCTTT.

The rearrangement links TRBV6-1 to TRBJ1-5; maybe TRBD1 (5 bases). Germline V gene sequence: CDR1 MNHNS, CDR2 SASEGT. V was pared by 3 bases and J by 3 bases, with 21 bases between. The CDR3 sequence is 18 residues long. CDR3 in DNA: TGTGCCAGCAGTGATTTCCGGGGCGTGACAACAAACAATCAGCCCCAGCATTTT. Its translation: CASSDFRGVTTNNQPQHF.

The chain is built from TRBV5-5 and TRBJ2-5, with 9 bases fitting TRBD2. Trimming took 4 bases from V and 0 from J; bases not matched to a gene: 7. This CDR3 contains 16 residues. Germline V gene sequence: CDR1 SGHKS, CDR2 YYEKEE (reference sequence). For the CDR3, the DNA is TGTGCCAGCAGCCAAGGTTTAGCGGGAGACCAAGAGACCCAGTACTTC. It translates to CASSQGLAGDQETQYF. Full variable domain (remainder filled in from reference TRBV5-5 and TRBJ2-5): DAGVTQSPTHLIKTRGQQVTLRCSPISGHKSVSWYQQVLGQGPQFIFQYYEKEERGRGNFPDRFSARQFPNYSSELNVNALLLGDSALYLCASSQGLAGDQETQYFGPGTRLLVL.

CDR3 nucleotides: TGTGCCAGCAGTGGACTAGCGGGACTTCGCGAGCAGTACTTC. This translates into CASSGLAGLREQYF. V usage is TRBV6-5 and J usage is TRBJ2-7; 12 bases fit TRBD2. In germline, CDR1 is MNHEY, CDR2 SVGAGI. The CDR3 is 14 amino acids. V shed 5 bases, J shed 6 bases, and the junction held 5 bases outside the gene matches.

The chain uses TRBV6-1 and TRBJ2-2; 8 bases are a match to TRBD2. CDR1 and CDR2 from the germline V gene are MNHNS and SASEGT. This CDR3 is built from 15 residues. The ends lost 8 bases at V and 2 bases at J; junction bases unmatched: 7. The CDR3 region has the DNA TGTGCCAGCCGATTACTAGCGGCAAACACCGGGGAGCTGTTTTTT. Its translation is CASRLLAANTGELFF.

The CDR3: CASSVGGTSGIYEQYF. The CDR3, as DNA: TGTGCCAGCAGCGTGGGGGGGACTAGCGGCATCTACGAGCAGTACTTC. V and J are TRBV9 and TRBJ2-7, with 11 bases identical to TRBD2. Germline V gene sequence: CDR1 SGDLS, CDR2 YYNGEE. This CDR3 comprises 16 residues. The V segment lost 2 bases and the J segment 3 bases; nucleotides outside the gene matches: 7. Supplemented by reference TRBV9 and TRBJ2-7, the full variable domain reads DSGVTQTPKHLITATGQRVTLRCSPRSGDLSVYWYQQSLDQGLQFLIQYYNGEERAKGNILERFSAQQFPDLHSELNLSSLELGDSALYFCASSVGGTSGIYEQYFGPGTRLTVT.

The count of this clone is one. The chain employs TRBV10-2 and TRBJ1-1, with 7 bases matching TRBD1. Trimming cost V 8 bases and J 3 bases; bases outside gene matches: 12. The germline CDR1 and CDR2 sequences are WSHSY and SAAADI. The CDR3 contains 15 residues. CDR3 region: CASWAGGIRDTEAFF. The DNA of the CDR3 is TGCGCCAGCTGGGCAGGGGGGATTAGGGACACTGAAGCTTTCTTT.

The CDR3 protein is CASSAPSGRAGGDEQYF. The CDR3 nucleotides read TGTGCCAGCAGCGCACCTAGCGGGAGGGCCGGAGGCGACGAGCAGTACTTC. This chain connects TRBV9 to TRBJ2-7, with 12 bases aligning to TRBD2. Germline V gene lookup returns CDR1 SGDLS and CDR2 YYNGEE. CDR3 length equals 17 residues. J lost 5 bases, V lost 3 bases, and 12 bases had no gene match.

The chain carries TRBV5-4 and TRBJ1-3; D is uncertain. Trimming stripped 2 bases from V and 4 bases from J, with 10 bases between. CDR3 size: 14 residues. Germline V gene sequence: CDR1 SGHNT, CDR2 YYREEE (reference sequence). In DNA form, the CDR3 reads TGTGCCAGCAGCTTTTACATGTCAGGAAACACCATATATTTT. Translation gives CASSFYMSGNTIYF.

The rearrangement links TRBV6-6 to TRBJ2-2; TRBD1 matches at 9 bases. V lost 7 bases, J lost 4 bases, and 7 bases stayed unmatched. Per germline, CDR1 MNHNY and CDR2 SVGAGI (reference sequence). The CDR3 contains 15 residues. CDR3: CASIQGQGRTGELFF. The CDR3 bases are TGTGCCAGCATCCAGGGACAGGGACGCACCGGGGAGCTGTTTTTT.

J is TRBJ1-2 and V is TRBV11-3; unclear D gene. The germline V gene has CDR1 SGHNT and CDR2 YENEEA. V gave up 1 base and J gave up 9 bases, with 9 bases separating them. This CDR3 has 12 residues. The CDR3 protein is CASSLGVRSYTF. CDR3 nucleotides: TGTGCCAGCAGCTTAGGGGTCAGGAGCTACACCTTC.

The CDR3 DNA follows: TGTGCCAGCAGCTTAAGCCGGGCCACGGTCAATCAGCCCCAGCATTTT. Translating gives CASSLSRATVNQPQHF. The rearrangement joins TRBV7-8 to TRBJ1-5; D not resolved. CDR3 length equals 16 residues. From germline, CDR1 is SGHVS and CDR2 FQNEAQ. Trimming pared 2 bases from V and 3 bases from J, leaving 14 bases between.

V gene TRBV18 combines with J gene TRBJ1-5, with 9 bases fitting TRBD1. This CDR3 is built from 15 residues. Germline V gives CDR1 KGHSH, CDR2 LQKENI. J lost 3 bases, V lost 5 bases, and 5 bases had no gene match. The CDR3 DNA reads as TGTGCCAGCTCAACCGGGACAGGGACCAATCAGCCCCAGCATTTT. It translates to CASSTGTGTNQPQHF.

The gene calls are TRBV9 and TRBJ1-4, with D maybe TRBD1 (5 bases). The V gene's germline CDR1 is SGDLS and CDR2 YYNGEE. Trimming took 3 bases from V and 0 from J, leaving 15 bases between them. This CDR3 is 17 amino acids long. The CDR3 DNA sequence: TGTGCCAGCAGCGCCTCTCCCCAGGGAGCAACTAATGAAAAACTGTTTTTT. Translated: CASSASPQGATNEKLFF. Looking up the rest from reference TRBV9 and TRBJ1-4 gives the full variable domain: DSGVTQTPKHLITATGQRVTLRCSPRSGDLSVYWYQQSLDQGLQFLIQYYNGEERAKGNILERFSAQQFPDLHSELNLSSLELGDSALYFCASSASPQGATNEKLFFGSGTQLSVL.